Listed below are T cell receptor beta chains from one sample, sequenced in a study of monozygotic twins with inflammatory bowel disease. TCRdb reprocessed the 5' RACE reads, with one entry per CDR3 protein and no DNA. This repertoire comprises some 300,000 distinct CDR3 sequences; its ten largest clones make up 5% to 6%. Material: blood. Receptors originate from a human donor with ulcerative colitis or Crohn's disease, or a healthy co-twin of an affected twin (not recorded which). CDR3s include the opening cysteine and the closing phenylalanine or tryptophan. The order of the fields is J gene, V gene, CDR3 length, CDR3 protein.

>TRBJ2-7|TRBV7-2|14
CASSPDRGLSEQYF
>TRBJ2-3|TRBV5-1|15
CASSLRGDPPDTQYF
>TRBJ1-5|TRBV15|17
CATSRDLGGDSNQPQHF
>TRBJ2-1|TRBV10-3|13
CASGLAGANEQFF
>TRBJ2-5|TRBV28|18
CASSTYGTGSTESYGRYF
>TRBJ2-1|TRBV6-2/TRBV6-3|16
CASSYNQGWGDNEQFF
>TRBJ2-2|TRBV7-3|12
CASSQRAGELFF
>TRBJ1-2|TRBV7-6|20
CASSLALGGVRNLANYGYTF
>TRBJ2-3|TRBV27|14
CASSFWQTTDTQYF
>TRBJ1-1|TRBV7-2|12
CASTPGQFEAFF
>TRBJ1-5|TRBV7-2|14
CASSLDRVNQPQHF
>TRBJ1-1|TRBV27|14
CASSFPDRTTEAFF
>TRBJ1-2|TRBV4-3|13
CASGGQDPYGYTF
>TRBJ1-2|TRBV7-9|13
CASRREGPIGYTF
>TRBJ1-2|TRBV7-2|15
CASSLGTGVGYGYTF
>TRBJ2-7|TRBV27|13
CASHGTGSYEQYF
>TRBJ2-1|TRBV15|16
CATSRVRTSGSNEQFF
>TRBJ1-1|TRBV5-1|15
CASSLVGGPNTEAFF
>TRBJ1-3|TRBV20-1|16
CSARDLRTWAGNTIYF
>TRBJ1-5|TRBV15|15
CATSPVKGSNQPQHF
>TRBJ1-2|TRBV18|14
CASSPELSGRGYTF
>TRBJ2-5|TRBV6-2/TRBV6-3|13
CASRLAGTETQYF
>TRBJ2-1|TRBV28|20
CASSSGPRSAGLAGGDEQFF
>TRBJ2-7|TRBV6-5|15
CASSYSPPQGYEQYF
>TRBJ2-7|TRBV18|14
CASSLTGALIEQYF
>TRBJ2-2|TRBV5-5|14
CASSLLMGPGELFF
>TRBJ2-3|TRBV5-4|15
CASSLGPGRSDTQYF
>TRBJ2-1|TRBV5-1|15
CASSSLGDLVNEQFF
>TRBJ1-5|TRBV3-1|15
CASSHTTGGGQPQHF
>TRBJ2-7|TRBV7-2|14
CASSPGLAWGEQYF
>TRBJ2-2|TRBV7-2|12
CASSPRAGELFF
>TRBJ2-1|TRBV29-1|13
CSTRGGAYNEQFF
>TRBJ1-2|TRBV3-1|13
CASGQRGGSGYTF
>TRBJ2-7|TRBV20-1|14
CSAREGTSGYEQYF
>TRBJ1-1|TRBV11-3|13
CASSLVYDGEAFF
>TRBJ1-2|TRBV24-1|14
CATRERGQGGGYTF
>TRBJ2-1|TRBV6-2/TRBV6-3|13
CASMPGRIYEQFF
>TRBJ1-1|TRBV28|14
CASSPPRRLGEAFF
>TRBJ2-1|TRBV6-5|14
CASSSLAGGYEQFF
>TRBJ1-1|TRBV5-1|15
CASSLDQGRKTEAFF
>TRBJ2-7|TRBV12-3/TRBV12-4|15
CASSFSGQGRSEQYF
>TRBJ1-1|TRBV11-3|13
CASSSTTNTEAFF
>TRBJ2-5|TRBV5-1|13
CASSQDSAGTQYF
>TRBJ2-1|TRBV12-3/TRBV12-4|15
CASRMPGTGYNEQFF
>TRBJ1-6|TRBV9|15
CASSVGGVRNSPLHF
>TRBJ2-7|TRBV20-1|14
CSAGHQGSRYEQYF
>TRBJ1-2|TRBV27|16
CASSPLGWTGGNGYTF
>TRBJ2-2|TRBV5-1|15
CASSLEWGNTGELFF
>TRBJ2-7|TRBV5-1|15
CASSLSLAGVYEQYF
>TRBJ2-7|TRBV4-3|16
CASSHGEGATSYEQYF
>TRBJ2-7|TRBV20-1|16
CSARPPALIGSYEQYF
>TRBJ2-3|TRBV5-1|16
CASSLVGSTVTDTQYF
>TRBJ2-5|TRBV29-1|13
CSVEGIGIVTQYF
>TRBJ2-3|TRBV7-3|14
CASSPGLATDTQYF
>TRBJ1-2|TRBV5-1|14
CASSVGQGSYGYTF
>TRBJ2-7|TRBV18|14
CASSPLAGVNEQYF
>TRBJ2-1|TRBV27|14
CASSVRTAYNEQFF
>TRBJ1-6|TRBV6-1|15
CASSPREGYNSPLHF
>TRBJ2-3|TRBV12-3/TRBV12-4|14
CASSLDIGGDTQYF